These T cell receptor beta chains were read from a single sample in a study of cytotoxic CD8 clonotypes in ibrutinib-treated CLL. TCRdb's table, derived via immunoSEQ multiplex PCR, lists solely in-frame clones and lacks some. The sample includes about 140,000 clones, approximately 80% seen only once; the top ten take 25% to 30%. Sequenced material: PBMCs, taken after 12 months of ibrutinib treatment. The receptors derive from a human donor with chronic lymphocytic leukemia. The CDR3 runs from the conserved cysteine through the conserved F or W. D genes are given only for firm matches. Only part of the rows carry a size: once, few, many, or a class if the clone is expanded.

D gene,CDR3 length,J gene,clone size,V gene,CDR3 protein,CDR3 DNA
NA,15,TRBJ2-3,NA,TRBV9,CASSPADYFTDTQYF,TGTGCCAGCAGCCCCGCCGACTACTTCACAGATACGCAGTATTTT
NA,14,TRBJ2-7,NA,TRBV7-2,CASSYDSISYEQYF,TGTGCCAGCAGCTACGACAGTATCTCCTACGAGCAGTACTTC
NA,15,TRBJ2-3,once,TRBV27,CASSPYLQGGGTQYF,TGTGCCAGCAGTCCCTACCTCCAAGGTGGGGGTACGCAGTATTTT
NA,15,TRBJ1-6,NA,TRBV10-3,CAISADGGANSPLHF,TGTGCCATCAGTGCGGACGGGGGGGCCAATTCACCCCTCCACTTT
NA,16,TRBJ2-5,few,TRBV19,CASSPSRRGVQETQYF,TGTGCCAGTAGTCCCTCGAGGAGGGGGGTCCAAGAGACCCAGTACTTC
NA,13,TRBJ2-1,few,TRBV4-3,CASSQDLYNEQFF,TGCGCCAGCAGCCAAGATCTCTACAATGAGCAGTTCTTC
NA,18,TRBJ2-7,few,TRBV18,CASSPTSTGPWGLGEQYF,TGTGCCAGCTCACCCACCTCGACAGGCCCGTGGGGCTTAGGCGAGCAGTACTTC
NA,16,TRBJ2-2,NA,TRBV7-9,CASSPTGQIKSGELFF,TGTGCCAGCAGCCCAACCGGACAGATTAAATCCGGGGAGCTGTTTTTT
NA,18,TRBJ2-3,NA,TRBV7-2,CASSFGHAMVQSTDTQYF,TGTGCCAGCAGCTTCGGCCACGCGATGGTTCAAAGCACAGATACGCAGTATTTT
NA,14,TRBJ2-7,NA,TRBV5-1,CASSPPRGMDEQYF,TGCGCCAGCAGCCCTCCGAGGGGGATGGATGAGCAGTACTTC
NA,11,TRBJ1-2,NA,TRBV20-1,CSARDDAGYTF,TGCAGTGCTAGAGATGACGCTGGCTACACCTTC
NA,14,TRBJ1-2,NA,TRBV7-9,CASSFLGSNYGYTF,TGTGCCAGCAGCTTCTTGGGTTCCAACTATGGCTACACCTTC
NA,12,TRBJ2-2,NA,TRBV7-9,CASSLGAGELFF,TGTGCCAGCAGCTTAGGGGCCGGGGAGCTGTTTTTT
NA,15,TRBJ1-3,NA,TRBV28,CASIPNGGAGNTIYF,TGTGCCAGCATCCCAAATGGGGGCGCTGGAAACACCATATATTTT
NA,13,TRBJ2-7,NA,TRBV29-1,CSAVSENSYEQYF,TGCAGCGCGGTGTCGGAAAACTCCTACGAGCAGTACTTC
NA,16,TRBJ2-3,NA,TRBV27,CASSPPSAVFTVTQYF,TGTGCCAGCAGTCCCCCTAGTGCGGTATTTACCGTTACGCAGTATTTT
NA,10,TRBJ2-5,NA,TRBV6-4,CARKEETQYF,TGTGCCAGGAAAGAAGAGACCCAGTACTTC
TRBD2,14,TRBJ2-7,NA,TRBV7-2,CASSMTSGHYEQYF,TGTGCCAGCAGCATGACTAGCGGGCACTACGAGCAGTACTTC
NA,19,TRBJ2-1,NA,TRBV10-3,CAISQSGSIGGSSYNEQFF,TGTGCCATCAGTCAGTCGGGATCCATAGGGGGGAGCAGCTACAATGAGCAGTTCTTC
TRBD1,16,TRBJ2-2,NA,TRBV6-1,CASSGNRGSDTGELFF,TGTGCCAGCAGTGGTAACAGGGGTTCTGACACCGGGGAGCTGTTTTTT
NA,15,TRBJ1-6,NA,TRBV4-1,CASSQALAGDSPLHF,TGCGCCAGCAGCCAAGCCCTGGCAGGGGATTCACCCCTCCACTTT
NA,14,TRBJ2-5,NA,TRBV5-1,CASSLPTEKETQYF,TGCGCCAGCAGCTTGCCGACAGAAAAAGAGACCCAGTACTTC
NA,12,TRBJ1-2,NA,TRBV6-5,CASTRENYGYTF,TGTGCCAGCACCCGAGAAAACTATGGCTACACCTTC
NA,13,TRBJ2-5,NA,TRBV18,CASSPPFGGTQYF,TGTGCCAGCTCACCTCCCTTTGGCGGGACCCAGTACTTC
TRBD1,17,TRBJ2-4,NA,TRBV19,CASSIQTTGVAKNIQYF,TGTGCCAGTAGTATCCAAACAACAGGGGTAGCCAAAAACATTCAGTACTTC
TRBD2,14,TRBJ2-7,NA,TRBV19,CASSITSGGHEQYF,TGTGCCAGTAGTATCACTAGCGGGGGGCACGAGCAGTACTTC